The TCR beta chain under discussion was sequenced for a study of T cells in Graves' hyperthyroidism and ophthalmopathy. Whole-study findings and limits: Through a model of 13 V-J features, ophthalmopathy was separated from stable hyperthyroidism.

Researchers amplified the TCR beta CDR3 regions from RNA transcripts. The TCR CDR3 was amplified in a first-round RT-PCR using the HTBI primer set. TCRdb called the multiplex PCR reads again in MiXCR, with one record for every CDR3 protein. The data contain 130,000 to 150,000 distinct CDR3 sequences, roughly a fifth of them singletons. This clonotype was counted many times. Its antigen remains unknown. CDR1 and CDR2 from the germline V gene are SGHDN and FVKESK. The CDR3 spans 13 residues. V was trimmed by 0 bases and J by 11 bases, leaving 13 bases between them. Exclusion of a patient resulted from uncontrolled infection, other autoimmune disease, pregnancy or lactation.

The chain couples TRBV14 to TRBJ1-1, with D possibly being TRBD1 (5 bases). The TCR sequence derives from a woman in her 50s with Graves' hyperthyroidism that later progressed to Graves' ophthalmopathy. Sequenced material: blood. The CDR3 is CASSQERDRGAFF. CDR3 in DNA: TGTGCCAGCAGCCAAGAAAGGGATCGGGGGGCTTTCTTT.